The next 14 T cell receptor beta chains were all read from a single sample in a study of blood T cell repertoires in COVID-19. Produced via immunoSEQ multiplex PCR; TCRdb's table is partial and in-frame only. Seen here are fewer than 250,000 clones, about 85% observed once, and the top ten hold more than 1.5%. Sequencing was done on a sample of peripheral blood. The receptors originated from a man in his 70s with acute or convalescent COVID-19.

This clone was recorded only once. The V and J genes are TRBV5-8 and TRBJ1-4; the match to TRBD1 covers 9 bases. Germline V gene sequence: CDR1 SGHTS, CDR2 YDEGEE. The CDR3 totals 16 residues. The J segment lost 5 bases and the V segment lost 4 bases, leaving 9 bases of the junction unmatched. CDR3: CASSLGDRGRNEKLFF. The CDR3 DNA reads TGTGCCAGCAGCCTCGGAGACAGGGGGAGAAATGAAAAACTGTTTTTT.

The sample holds one count of this clone. The chain employs TRBV19 and TRBJ2-1, with a weak D call TRBD2 (5 bases). The CDR3 has 15 amino acids. V lost 4 bases to trimming and J lost 1 base, with 11 bases between them. The V gene's germline CDR1 is LNHDA and CDR2 SQIVND (reference sequence). CDR3 nucleotide sequence: TGTGCCAGTAGTACAGGACTTCGATCCTACAATGAGCAGTTCTTC. Protein: CASSTGLRSYNEQFF.

The V and J genes are TRBV5-1 and TRBJ1-1; D perhaps matches TRBD1 (5 bases). CDR1 SGHRS and CDR2 YFSETQ come from the germline V gene. The length of the CDR3 is 15 residues. With 0 bases removed from V and 3 bases from J, the gap between germline ends came to 12 bases. CDR3 residues: CASSLGQGLYTEAFF. CDR3 in DNA: TGCGCCAGCAGCTTGGGTCAGGGACTGTACACTGAAGCTTTCTTT.

This clone showed up just once. The CDR3 loop is CAWTGGLTDTQYF. The CDR3 bases are TGTGCCTGGACCGGCGGGCTCACAGATACGCAGTATTTT. V usage is TRBV30 and J usage is TRBJ2-3; TRBD2 might be the D (5 bases). This CDR3 region has 13 residues. The V gene lost 4 bases and the J gene lost 2 bases, with 10 bases spanning the gap. Germline CDR1 is GTSNPN and CDR2 is SVGIG (reference sequence). The full variable domain, with the rest looked up from reference TRBV30 and TRBJ2-3, is SQTIHQWPATLVQPVGSPLSLECTVEGTSNPNLYWYRQAAGRGLQLLFYSVGIGQISSEVPQNLSASRPQDRQFILSSKKLLLSDSGFYLCAWTGGLTDTQYFGPGTRLTVL.

CDR3 amino acids: CASSPQGAGMTGELFF. DNA of the CDR3: TGCGCCAGCAGCCCCCAGGGGGCGGGGATGACCGGGGAGCTGTTTTTT. This sequence joins TRBV5-1 and TRBJ2-2, with 8 bases identical to TRBD1. Trimming cost V 4 bases and J 5 bases; bases outside gene matches: 10. In germline, CDR1 is SGHRS, CDR2 YFSETQ. The CDR3 is made up of 16 amino acids.

The chain links TRBV4-3 to TRBJ2-2, with a possible D match to TRBD2 (6 bases). The CDR3 has 15 amino acids. Germline V CDR1 and CDR2: LGHNA, YSLEER. Trimming left V 0 bases short and J 4 bases short, with 9 bases between. Here the CDR3 reads CASSQDRRATGELFF. The CDR3 nucleotides are TGCGCCAGCAGCCAAGATCGGAGGGCCACCGGGGAGCTGTTTTTT.

V gene TRBV11-1 combines with J gene TRBJ2-7; D is possibly TRBD1 (5 bases). There are 14 residues in the CDR3. Trimming took 4 bases from V and 2 from J, leaving 12 bases between them. Germline CDR1 SGHAT, CDR2 FQDESV (reference sequence). The CDR3 spells CASSSRTRTYEQYF. CDR3 sequence (DNA): TGTGCCAGCAGCTCCAGGACACGAACCTACGAGCAGTACTTC.

This chain joins TRBV7-3 and TRBJ2-3, with TRBD1 matching over 7 bases. With 4 bases clipped from V and 1 base from J, the junction kept 2 bases outside the gene matches. Germline V gives CDR1 SGHTA, CDR2 FQGTGA. This CDR3 has 14 amino acids. CDR3 protein: CASSYTGGTDTQYF. The CDR3 region has the DNA TGTGCCAGCAGCTACACAGGGGGCACAGATACGCAGTATTTT.

The rearrangement links TRBV5-5 to TRBJ2-5; D unclear. V lost 4 bases to trimming and J lost 5 bases, with 15 bases between them. This CDR3 has 14 residues. Germline-derived CDR1 and CDR2 are SGHKS and YYEKEE (reference sequence). In DNA, the CDR3 is TGTGCCAGCAGCCCGGGTTTCGGAGCGGAGACCCAGTACTTC. Translation: CASSPGFGAETQYF.

V gene TRBV12-5 combines with J gene TRBJ1-1; D is perhaps TRBD1 (5 bases). There are 19 residues in the CDR3. With 7 bases removed from V and 4 bases from J, the gap between germline ends came to 31 bases. Germline CDR1 and CDR2: LGHNT and FRNRAP. CDR3 residues: CASVSRSRGLGFFGTEAFF. The DNA for the CDR3 is TGTGCTAGTGTCTCGCGATCCCGGGGGTTAGGGTTCTTTGGCACTGAAGCTTTCTTT.

The V and J genes are TRBV12-3 or TRBV12-4 and TRBJ2-1; possible D gene TRBD1, 6 bases. CDR3 size: 13 residues. V gave up 1 base and J gave up 15 bases, with 16 bases separating them. CDR3 sequence (DNA): TGTGCCAGCAGTTTAGAAAAGGGGGTAATAGCGTTCTTC. It translates to CASSLEKGVIAFF.

The rearrangement links TRBV6-5 to TRBJ2-1; D is possibly TRBD2 (6 bases). The CDR3 has 11 residues. V lost 8 bases and J lost 12, with 14 bases in between. Looked up from germline, CDR1 is MNHEY and CDR2 is SVGAGI. The DNA for the CDR3 is TGTGCCAGCCGGGACTCCCACGTGCAGTTCTTC. Residues: CASRDSHVQFF.

The rearrangement links TRBV18 to TRBJ2-1; TRBD2 matches 14 bases. With V trimmed by 3 bases and J by 8 bases, 0 bases remained unmatched. Germline V gene lookup returns CDR1 KGHSH and CDR2 LQKENI. The CDR3 covers 14 residues. The chain's CDR3 is CASSPGLAGDEQFF. In DNA, the CDR3 is TGTGCCAGCTCACCGGGACTAGCGGGAGATGAGCAGTTCTTC.

V gene TRBV15 combines with J gene TRBJ2-2; 8 bases line up with TRBD1. The length of the CDR3 is 15 residues. After removal of 4 bases from V and 2 bases from J, the junction contained 3 bases not matched to a gene. CDR1 is LNHNV and CDR2 is YYDKDF in the germline V gene (reference sequence). The chain's CDR3 is CATSKDRVNTGELFF. CDR3 in DNA: TGTGCCACCAGCAAGGACAGGGTTAACACCGGGGAGCTGTTTTTT.